The next 14 T cell receptor beta chains were all read from a single sample in a study of blood T cell repertoires in COVID-19. Sequencing was performed with immunoSEQ multiplex PCR; in TCRdb, only in-frame clones are kept and a portion is missing. The profile covers 350,000 to 550,000 clones, with 75% to 90% appearing a single time and more than 0.95% taken by the ten largest. The sample was PBMCs or T cells enriched from blood (not recorded which). The source is a man aged 25 to 45 who had recovered from COVID-19.

The V call is TRBV11-2, the J call TRBJ2-1, with D perhaps TRBD1 (6 bases). This CDR3 is 12 amino acids long. Deletions cut 6 bases from V and 7 bases from J, with 10 bases between. Per the germline V gene, CDR1 is SGHAT and CDR2 is FQNNGV. The chain's CDR3 is CASRQGGNEQFF. CDR3 nucleotides: TGTGCCAGCAGACAAGGGGGAAATGAGCAGTTCTTC.

The J gene is TRBJ2-2, the V gene TRBV28; weak D call: TRBD2 (6 bases). The CDR3 has 15 amino acids. Trimming took off 7 bases at V and 7 bases at J, with 19 bases between the two ends. Germline V gives CDR1 MDHEN, CDR2 SYDVKM. The CDR3 DNA reads TGTGCCAGCAAATCCGCGGGGTCGAGTAACGGGGAGCTGTTTTTT. Protein sequence: CASKSAGSSNGELFF.

The genes are TRBV11-2 and TRBJ2-5, with D unresolved. Trimming left V 3 bases short and J 3 bases short, with 5 bases between. From germline, CDR1 is SGHAT and CDR2 FQNNGV. The CDR3 spans 12 residues. The chain's CDR3 is CASSLAEETQYF. The CDR3 nucleotides are TGTGCCAGCAGCTTGGCCGAAGAGACCCAGTACTTC.

The J gene is TRBJ1-4, the V gene TRBV19, with a possible D match to TRBD1 (6 bases). Germline CDR1 is LNHDA and CDR2 is SQIVND (reference sequence). The CDR3 loop spans 15 amino acids. V was cut by 4 bases and J by 4 bases, with 13 bases left in between. CDR3 DNA sequence: TGTGCCAGTAGTAGAATGGACAGCTATAATGAAAAACTGTTTTTT. Protein: CASSRMDSYNEKLFF.

This clone turned up a few times. The CDR3 sequence is CATSRTGAITDTQYF. The CDR3 bases are TGTGCCACCAGCAGGACAGGGGCTATCACAGATACGCAGTATTTT. The chain links TRBV15 to TRBJ2-3; 8 bases fit TRBD1. J was trimmed by 2 bases and V by 3 bases; bases with no gene match: 4. Germline V CDR1 and CDR2: LNHNV, YYDKDF (reference sequence). The CDR3 extends over 15 amino acids.

The genes are TRBV3-1 (or the pseudogene TRBV3-2) and TRBJ2-2; perhaps TRBD2 as D (5 bases). Per germline, CDR1 LGHDT and CDR2 YNNKEL (reference sequence). CDR3 size: 15 residues. Trimming removed 4 bases at V and 2 bases at J, with 11 bases between. The CDR3 loop reads CASSPRVRNTGELFF. Written as DNA, the CDR3 is TGTGCCAGCAGCCCGCGGGTACGAAACACCGGGGAGCTGTTTTTT.

V and J are TRBV5-1 and TRBJ2-1; TRBD2 aligns across 10 bases. With V trimmed by 7 bases and J by 7 bases, 8 bases remained unmatched. The CDR3 totals 14 residues. Germline lookup yields CDR1 SGHRS and CDR2 YFSETQ. CDR3 amino acids: CASQLAGTGNEQFF. CDR3 DNA sequence: TGCGCCAGCCAACTAGCGGGAACGGGGAATGAGCAGTTCTTC.

A few counts support this clone. V gene TRBV5-1 combines with J gene TRBJ2-5, with 11 bases fitting TRBD2. This CDR3 spans 16 amino acids. Germline V CDR1 and CDR2: SGHRS, YFSETQ. Trimming took 4 bases from V and 4 from J; bases not matched to a gene: 9. CDR3 residues: CASSRYSGRAPETQYF. Here the CDR3 DNA reads TGCGCCAGCAGCAGATATAGCGGGAGGGCCCCAGAGACCCAGTACTTC. The variable domain in full, with the rest retrieved from reference TRBV5-1 and TRBJ2-5, is KAGVTQTPRYLIKTRGQQVTLSCSPISGHRSVSWYQQTPGQGLQFLFEYFSETQRNKGNFPGRFSGRQFSNSRSEMNVSTLELGDSALYLCASSRYSGRAPETQYFGPGTRLLVL.

This clone was picked up a small number of times. V and J are TRBV28 and TRBJ1-3; 9 nucleotides match TRBD1. The CDR3 spans 15 residues. J lost 4 bases, V lost 4 bases, and 5 bases had no gene match. Germline V gene lookup returns CDR1 MDHEN and CDR2 SYDVKM. This chain's CDR3 is CASSSGTGSGNTIYF. The DNA for the CDR3 is TGTGCCAGCAGTTCAGGGACAGGGTCCGGAAACACCATATATTTT. The variable domain in full, with the rest retrieved from reference TRBV28 and TRBJ1-3, is DVKVTQSSRYLVKRTGEKVFLECVQDMDHENMFWYRQDPGLGLRLIYFSYDVKMKEKGDIPEGYSVSREKKERFSLILESASTNQTSMYLCASSSGTGSGNTIYFGEGSWLTVV.

The rearrangement joins TRBV2 to TRBJ1-4; D perhaps matches TRBD1 (5 bases). The germline V and J ends were trimmed by 4 bases and 7 bases, with 25 bases remaining between them. The CDR3 is made up of 18 amino acids. Looked up from germline, CDR1 is SNHLY and CDR2 is FYNNEI. The CDR3 DNA sequence: TGTGCCAGCAGTGCATCCTGGGACCTAAGCGGGTTTGTTGAAAAACTGTTTTTT. This translates into CASSASWDLSGFVEKLFF. Supplemented by reference TRBV2 and TRBJ1-4, the full variable domain reads EPEVTQTPSHQVTQMGQEVILRCVPISNHLYFYWYRQILGQKVEFLVSFYNNEISEKSEIFDDQFSVERPDGSNFTLKIRSTKLEDSAMYFCASSASWDLSGFVEKLFFGSGTQLSVL.

Ten or more counts support this clone. The chain links TRBV15 to TRBJ2-7; the match to TRBD2 covers 7 bases. The CDR3 runs to 14 residues. With 0 bases clipped from V and 6 bases from J, the junction kept 5 bases outside the gene matches. From germline, CDR1 is LNHNV and CDR2 YYDKDF (reference sequence). In DNA form, the CDR3 reads TGTGCCACCAGCAGAGAGCGGGAGTTGGGCGAGCAGTACTTC. Translated, it gives CATSRERELGEQYF.

The chain recombines TRBV25-1 with TRBJ2-1; perhaps TRBD1 as D (6 bases). V gave up 6 bases and J gave up 5 bases, with 14 bases separating them. CDR3 length equals 14 residues. Germline CDR1 MGHDK, CDR2 SYGVNS. The CDR3 DNA follows: TGTGCCAGCAGCCCGACAGGAATCAACAATGAGCAGTTCTTC. It yields the protein CASSPTGINNEQFF.

The rearrangement joins TRBV18 to TRBJ1-3, with no clear D. V was trimmed by 5 bases and J by 0 bases, leaving 14 bases between them. Germline CDR1 KGHSH, CDR2 LQKENI. The CDR3 loop spans 16 amino acids. CDR3 in DNA: TGTGCCAGCTCATCTGCGAGTTCCTTCTCTGGAAACACCATATATTTT. It yields the protein CASSSASSFSGNTIYF.

The CDR3 reads CASRTTSGRAWETQYF. CDR3 nucleotides: TGTGCCAGCAGAACGACTAGCGGGAGGGCCTGGGAGACCCAGTACTTC. V usage is TRBV28 and J usage is TRBJ2-5; 14 nucleotides align to TRBD2. The germline V gene encodes CDR1 MDHEN and CDR2 SYDVKM. V was clipped by 6 bases and J by 5 bases; unmatched bases: 8. The CDR3 spans 16 residues.